This passage covers 8 T cell receptor beta chains from one sample sequenced in a study of blood T cell repertoires in COVID-19. TCRdb's table, derived via immunoSEQ multiplex PCR, lists solely in-frame clones and lacks some. The table records some 50,000 clones, 87% of them present only once. Sequencing used peripheral blood. Receptors originate from a human donor in a cohort sampled during active COVID-19.

The genes are TRBV14 and TRBJ1-4; the D gene is possibly TRBD1 (6 bases). V was clipped by 0 bases and J by 8 bases, with 13 bases between them. CDR1 is SGHDN, CDR2 FVKESK, per germline. The CDR3 sequence is 15 residues long. The CDR3 protein is CASSQEYREREKLFF. For the CDR3, the DNA is TGTGCCAGCAGCCAAGAGTACAGGGAGCGCGAAAAACTGTTTTTT.

A single count supports this clone. The chain employs TRBV5-8 and TRBJ1-1; 10 bases match TRBD1. CDR3 length: 15 residues. The germline V gene has CDR1 SGHTS and CDR2 YDEGEE. V gave up 4 bases and J gave up 5 bases; unmatched junction bases: 8. CDR3 coding DNA: TGTGCCAGCAGCAGGGGACAGGGGTTAGGGACTGAAGCTTTCTTT. This gives the protein CASSRGQGLGTEAFF.

The chain couples TRBV5-4 to TRBJ2-1; no clear D. The CDR3 is made up of 14 amino acids. V was pared by 1 base and J by 2 bases, with 7 bases between. The V gene's germline CDR1 is SGHNT and CDR2 YYREEE (reference sequence). Written as DNA, the CDR3 is TGTGCCAGCAGCTTGCCTCACACCTACAATGAGCAGTTCTTC. This sequence encodes CASSLPHTYNEQFF.

This chain uses TRBV7-3 with TRBJ2-7; TRBD2 is a possible D gene (6 bases). Trimming took 3 bases from V and 7 from J, leaving 13 bases between them. The CDR3 covers 13 residues. Germline CDR1 and CDR2: SGHTA and FQGTGA. Here the CDR3 DNA reads TGTGCCAGCAGCTTTAACTCGGCGGGGGAGCAGTACTTC. It is translated as CASSFNSAGEQYF.

The rearrangement uses TRBV28 and TRBJ1-5; possible D gene TRBD1, 6 bases. Germline V CDR1 and CDR2: MDHEN, SYDVKM. The CDR3 is 16 residues long. V was clipped by 1 base and J by 3 bases, with 13 bases between them. DNA for the CDR3: TGTGCCAGCAGTTTATTTCGGCAGGGGAACAATCAGCCCCAGCATTTT. Encoded protein: CASSLFRQGNNQPQHF. Supplemented by reference TRBV28 and TRBJ1-5, the full variable domain reads DVKVTQSSRYLVKRTGEKVFLECVQDMDHENMFWYRQDPGLGLRLIYFSYDVKMKEKGDIPEGYSVSREKKERFSLILESASTNQTSMYLCASSLFRQGNNQPQHFGDGTRLSIL.

This chain connects TRBV6-5 to TRBJ2-5; 7 bases agree with TRBD2. V lost 0 bases, J lost 5 bases, and 3 bases stayed unmatched. Germline-derived CDR1 and CDR2 are MNHEY and SVGAGI. The CDR3 spans 14 residues. The CDR3 sequence: CASSYSREGETQYF. The DNA for the CDR3 is TGTGCCAGCAGTTACTCGAGGGAGGGCGAGACCCAGTACTTC.

The genes are TRBV11-1 and TRBJ2-7; D may be TRBD2 (5 bases). Trimming stripped 5 bases from V and 5 bases from J, with 7 bases between. CDR1 and CDR2 (germline): SGHAT, FQDESV (reference sequence). This CDR3 is 11 amino acids long. The CDR3 DNA is TGTGCCAGCAGCGACGGGGACGAGCAGTACTTC. Residues: CASSDGDEQYF.

This clone was counted only a few times. The CDR3 sequence: CASSLSGFGQPQHF. The CDR3 region has the DNA TGTGCCAGCAGTTTATCAGGGTTTGGGCAGCCCCAGCATTTT. This chain connects TRBV28 to TRBJ1-5; the D gene is possibly TRBD1 (5 bases). The CDR3 contains 14 residues. CDR1 and CDR2 (germline): MDHEN, SYDVKM. V lost 1 base and J 7 bases, leaving 11 bases between the germline ends. Variable domain in full (rest from reference TRBV28 and TRBJ1-5): DVKVTQSSRYLVKRTGEKVFLECVQDMDHENMFWYRQDPGLGLRLIYFSYDVKMKEKGDIPEGYSVSREKKERFSLILESASTNQTSMYLCASSLSGFGQPQHFGDGTRLSIL.